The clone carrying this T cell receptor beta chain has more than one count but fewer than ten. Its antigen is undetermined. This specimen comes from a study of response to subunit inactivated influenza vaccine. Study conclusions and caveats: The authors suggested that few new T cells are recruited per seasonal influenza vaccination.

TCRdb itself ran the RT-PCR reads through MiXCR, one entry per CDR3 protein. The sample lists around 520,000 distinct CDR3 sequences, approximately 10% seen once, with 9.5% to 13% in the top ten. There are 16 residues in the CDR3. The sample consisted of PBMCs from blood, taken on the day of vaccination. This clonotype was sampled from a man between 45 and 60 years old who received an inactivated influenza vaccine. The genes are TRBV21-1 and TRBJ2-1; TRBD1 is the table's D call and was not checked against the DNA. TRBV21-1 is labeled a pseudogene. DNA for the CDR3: TGTGCCAGCAGCAAAGTTTATGGCGGGGCGCCTATTGAGCAGTTCTTC. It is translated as CASSKVYGGAPIEQFF.